This T cell receptor (beta chain) was observed in a study of immune cell composition in non-small cell lung cancer. Normal lung was sampled as far from the tumour as possible, at least 3 cm. Template was genomic DNA from frozen, unsorted single-cell suspensions. Method: immunoSEQ multiplex PCR; TCRdb's copy keeps in-frame clones and lacks some. The sample contains approximately 5,900 clones, 70% to 90% of which appear only once. As regards this clone: The antigen is undetermined.

General study points: Roughly 75% of squamous and 30% to 40% of adenocarcinoma cases had tumour-associated clones >0.5%. Smoking pack-years did not significantly correlate with tumour TCR-beta clonality.

This CDR3 contains 18 residues. The junction had 8 bases not matched to a gene; V was cut back by 0 bases and J by 3 bases. Looked up from germline, CDR1 is SGDLS and CDR2 is YYNGEE. V usage is TRBV9 and J usage is TRBJ2-7; 14 bases agree with TRBD2. This clonotype was sampled from a human donor with non-small cell lung cancer. Sequenced material: non-adjacent lung tissue. CDR3 protein: CASSVAPLGTSGSYEQYF. The CDR3 DNA is TGTGCCAGCAGCGTAGCCCCCCTCGGGACTAGCGGGAGCTACGAGCAGTACTTC.